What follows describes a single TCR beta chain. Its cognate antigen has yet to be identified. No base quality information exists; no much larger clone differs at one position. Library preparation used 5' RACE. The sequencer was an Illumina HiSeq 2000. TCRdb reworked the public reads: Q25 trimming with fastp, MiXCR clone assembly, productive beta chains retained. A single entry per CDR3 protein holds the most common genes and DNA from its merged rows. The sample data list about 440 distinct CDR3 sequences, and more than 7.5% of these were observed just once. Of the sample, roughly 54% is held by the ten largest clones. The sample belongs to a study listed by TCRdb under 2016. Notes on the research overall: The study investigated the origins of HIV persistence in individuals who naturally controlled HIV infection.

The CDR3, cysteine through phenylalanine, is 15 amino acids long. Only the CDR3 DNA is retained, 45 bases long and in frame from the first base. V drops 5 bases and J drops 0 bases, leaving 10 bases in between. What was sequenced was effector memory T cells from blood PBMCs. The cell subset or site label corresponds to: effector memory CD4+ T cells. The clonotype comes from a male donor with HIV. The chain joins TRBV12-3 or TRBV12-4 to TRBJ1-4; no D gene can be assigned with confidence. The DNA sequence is TGTGCCAGCAGTCTGGATATTGCAACTAATGAAAAACTGTTTTTT. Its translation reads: CASSLDIATNEKLFF.